The rows below give T cell receptor beta chains drawn from one sample of a study of blood T cell repertoires in COVID-19. Here immunoSEQ multiplex PCR was the method, and the copy in TCRdb shows in-frame clones only, minus some. Among 250,000 to 300,000 clones listed, 75% to 90% were seen once. The sample comprised PBMCs or T cells enriched from blood (not recorded which). The origin of the receptors is a woman in her thirties or forties who had recovered from COVID-19. CDR3s include the opening cysteine and the closing phenylalanine or tryptophan. The order of the fields is clone size, V gene, J gene, D gene, CDR3 DNA, CDR3 protein. A D gene is named only where the DNA matches it firmly. Clone size, where shown, is once, few, many, or a class for clones that have expanded.

>NA|TRBV6-1|TRBJ1-2|NA
TGTGCCAGCAGTGAAGCCCAGGGGCAGGGCTACACCTTC
CASSEAQGQGYTF
>NA|TRBV27|TRBJ2-3|NA
TGTGCCAGCACCAGGGGCATCCTAAGCACAGATACGCAGTATTTT
CASTRGILSTDTQYF
>NA|TRBV18|TRBJ2-4|TRBD2
TGTGCCAGCTCACCAACTAGCGGGGTTAAAAACATTCAGTACTTC
CASSPTSGVKNIQYF
>NA|TRBV18|TRBJ1-2|NA
TGTGCCAGCTCACCACCCGGCAGGGTAGGCTACACCTTC
CASSPPGRVGYTF
>NA|TRBV5-1|TRBJ2-2|TRBD1
TGCGCCAGCAGCTTGATCGGACAGGGGTACACCGGGGAGCTGTTTTTT
CASSLIGQGYTGELFF
>once|TRBV11-2|TRBJ2-3|NA
TGTGCCAGCGGTATCGGCCGGGGAAATACGCAGTATTTT
CASGIGRGNTQYF
>NA|TRBV18|TRBJ2-3|TRBD2
TGTGCCAGCTCCCCCAGGACTAGCGGGGGCACAGATACGCAGTATTTT
CASSPRTSGGTDTQYF
>NA|TRBV7-9|TRBJ1-3|NA
TGTGCCAGCAGCTTAGAGCCGCGATTACCTGGAAACACCATATATTTT
CASSLEPRLPGNTIYF
>NA|TRBV5-4|TRBJ2-2|NA
TGTGCCAGCAGCGACAGGATGAACACCGGGGAGCTGTTTTTT
CASSDRMNTGELFF
>NA|TRBV10-1|TRBJ1-1|NA
TGCGCCAGCAGTGAGTCGATCAGGGGGAACACTGAAGCTTTCTTT
CASSESIRGNTEAFF
>NA|TRBV9|TRBJ2-2|TRBD2
TGTGCCAGCAGCGTAGGCGGACTAGCGACCCTCGGGGGGGCCGGGGAGCTGTTTTTT
CASSVGGLATLGGAGELFF
>once|TRBV5-1|TRBJ1-2|NA
TGCGCCAGCAGCTTGGGCGGCCCGGGTAACGGCTACACCTTC
CASSLGGPGNGYTF
>NA|TRBV6-1|TRBJ1-1|NA
TGTGCCAGCAGTGAATTTCAGGGCGGGGGCACTGAAGCTTTCTTT
CASSEFQGGGTEAFF
>once|TRBV5-4|TRBJ2-3|TRBD1
TGTGCCAGCAGCTTGAACAGGGGGCTAGATACGCAGTATTTT
CASSLNRGLDTQYF
>once|TRBV25-1|TRBJ2-7|TRBD2
TGTGCCAGCAGTGAGAAGACTAGCGGAGTGTCCTACGAGCAGTACTTC
CASSEKTSGVSYEQYF
>NA|TRBV19|TRBJ1-2|TRBD1
TGTGCCAGTAGTCCCGGACAGGGCTCTAACTATGGCTACACCTTC
CASSPGQGSNYGYTF
>NA|TRBV7-8|TRBJ1-1|NA
TGTGCCAGCAGCTATTCAGGGTGGGGAGGGAACACTGAAGCTTTCTTT
CASSYSGWGGNTEAFF
>many|TRBV4-1|TRBJ2-1|NA
TGCGCCAGCAGCCCCTCCATGCGGGAACGGCATGAGCAGTTCTTC
CASSPSMRERHEQFF
>NA|TRBV5-5|TRBJ1-5|NA
TGTGCCAGCAGCCCGCAGGGTTATCAGCCCCAGCATTTT
CASSPQGYQPQHF
>NA|TRBV30|TRBJ2-7|TRBD1
TGTGCCTGGACCCGCCCCGGGACAGGGGGATCCTACGAGCAGTACTTC
CAWTRPGTGGSYEQYF
>NA|TRBV4-3|TRBJ2-7|TRBD2
TGCGCCAGCAGCCAAGACCTAGCGGGAAGGTCCTACGAGCAGTACTTC
CASSQDLAGRSYEQYF
>NA|TRBV6-5|TRBJ1-1|NA
TGTGCCAGCAGTTACCTGAGGGAGACTGAAGCTTTCTTT
CASSYLRETEAFF
>NA|TRBV21-1|TRBJ2-7|NA
TGTGCCAGCAGCCCGAAAGGAGGGGGGGACTCCCAGACGTGGGAGCAGTACTTC
CASSPKGGGDSQTWEQYF
>NA|TRBV7-3|TRBJ1-1|NA
TGTGCCAGCAGCTTGTTGGCCATTTCGAACACTGAAGCTTTCTTT
CASSLLAISNTEAFF
>NA|TRBV6-2/TRBV6-3|TRBJ1-2|NA
TGTGCCAGCAGTTCGCTAACTAACTATGGCTACACCTTC
CASSSLTNYGYTF
>NA|TRBV7-2|TRBJ2-1|TRBD2
TGTGCCAGCAGCTTGACCCCTAGCGGGAAAGGCGAGCAGTTCTTC
CASSLTPSGKGEQFF
>NA|TRBV3-1/TRBV3-2|TRBJ1-6|TRBD1
TGTGCCAGCAGCCGGGGGACAGGGGGCGGGGGTTCACCCCTCCACTTT
CASSRGTGGGGSPLHF
>NA|TRBV24-1|TRBJ2-1|NA
TGTGCCACCAGTGGGCCCGACAGTTTAGGATACAATGAGCAGTTCTTC
CATSGPDSLGYNEQFF
>NA|TRBV2|TRBJ2-7|TRBD2
TGTGCCAGCGGGGGACCGGGGAGGGATCACGAGCAGTACTTC
CASGGPGRDHEQYF
>NA|TRBV28|TRBJ2-6|NA
TGTGCCAGCACAGGGACTGGGGCCAACGTCCTGACTTTC
CASTGTGANVLTF
>NA|TRBV6-2/TRBV6-3|TRBJ1-1|NA
TGTGCCAGCAGTTTTTCGGGGGGGGCGGTCACTGAAGCTTTCTTT
CASSFSGGAVTEAFF
>NA|TRBV3-1/TRBV3-2|TRBJ1-5|NA
TGTGCCAGCAGCCAGTATCATCCGGGACAAAGCAATCAGCCCCAGCATTTT
CASSQYHPGQSNQPQHF
>NA|TRBV2|TRBJ2-5|TRBD2
TGTGCCAGCAACGGACTAGCGGTGGAGAAAGAGACCCAGTACTTC
CASNGLAVEKETQYF
>NA|TRBV5-1|TRBJ1-1|NA
TGCGCCAGCAGCCCAGACCGTAGGGGCAACACTGAAGCTTTCTTT
CASSPDRRGNTEAFF
>NA|TRBV18|TRBJ2-2|NA
TGTGCCAGCTCACCCCAAAAGCCGGGATCCGGGGAGCTGTTTTTT
CASSPQKPGSGELFF
>NA|TRBV5-1|TRBJ2-1|NA
TGCGCCAGCAGCTTGCAAGCGGACTCCTACAATGAGCAGTTCTTC
CASSLQADSYNEQFF